This paragraph reports one T cell receptor (beta chain). Its target is not known. This sample also contains other DNA sequences that code for the same CDR3. Germline assignment: CDR1 MDHEN and CDR2 SYDVKM. The V segment lost 5 bases and the J segment 1 base; nucleotides outside the gene matches: 3. The CDR3 extends over 14 amino acids. The entry originates in a study of cytomegalovirus exposure and HLA in healthy donors. About the study: As released early, the data held 65 million to 90 million unique TCRs from HLA-typed donors.

Primers for the PCR totalled 60 Vbeta and 13 Jbeta. Assay used: immunoSEQ multiplex PCR; TCRdb lists only in-frame clones, some missing. The table has some 94,000 clones, 60% to 80% seen once. Notes on the study in general: A later analysis linked a missense variant in DCLRE1C to the trimming of TCR beta V and J genes. It was reported that the classifier diagnosed cytomegalovirus status with high specificity and sensitivity in both the original and validation cohorts.

The source of this sequence is a man aged 40-55 years in good health and CMV-seronegative. Sequencing input: PBMCs. The chain couples TRBV28 to TRBJ1-1; 8 bases are a match to TRBD1. The CDR3: CASSGTGPNTEAFF. The CDR3 DNA follows: TGTGCCAGCAGTGGGACAGGCCCGAACACTGAAGCTTTCTTT.